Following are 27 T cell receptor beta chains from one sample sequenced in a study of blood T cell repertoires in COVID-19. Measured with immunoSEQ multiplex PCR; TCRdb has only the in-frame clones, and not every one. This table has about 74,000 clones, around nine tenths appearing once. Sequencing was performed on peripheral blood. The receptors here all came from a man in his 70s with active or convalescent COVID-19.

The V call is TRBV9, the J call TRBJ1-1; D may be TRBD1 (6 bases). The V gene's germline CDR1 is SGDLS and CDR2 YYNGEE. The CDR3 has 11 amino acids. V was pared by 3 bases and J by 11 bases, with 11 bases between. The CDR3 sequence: CASSDPGAAFF. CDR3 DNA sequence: TGTGCCAGCAGCGACCCAGGGGCCGCTTTCTTT. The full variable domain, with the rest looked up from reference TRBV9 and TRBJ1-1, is DSGVTQTPKHLITATGQRVTLRCSPRSGDLSVYWYQQSLDQGLQFLIQYYNGEERAKGNILERFSAQQFPDLHSELNLSSLELGDSALYFCASSDPGAAFFGQGTRLTVV.

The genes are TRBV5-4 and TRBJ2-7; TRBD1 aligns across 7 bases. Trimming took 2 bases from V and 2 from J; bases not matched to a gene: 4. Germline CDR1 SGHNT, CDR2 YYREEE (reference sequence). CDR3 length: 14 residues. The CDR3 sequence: CASSFVGTAYEQYF. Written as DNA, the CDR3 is TGTGCCAGCAGCTTTGTCGGGACAGCCTACGAGCAGTACTTC.

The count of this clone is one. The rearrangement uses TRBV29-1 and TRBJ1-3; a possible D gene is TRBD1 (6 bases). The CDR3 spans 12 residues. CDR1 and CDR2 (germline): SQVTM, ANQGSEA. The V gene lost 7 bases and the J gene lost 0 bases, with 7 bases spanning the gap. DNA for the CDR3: TGCAGCGGAGGGGGCTCTGGAAACACCATATATTTT. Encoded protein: CSGGGSGNTIYF.

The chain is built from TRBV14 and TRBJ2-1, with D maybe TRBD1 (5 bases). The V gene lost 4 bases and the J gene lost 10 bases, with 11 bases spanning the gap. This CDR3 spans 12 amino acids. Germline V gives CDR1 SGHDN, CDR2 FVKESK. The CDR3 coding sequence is TGTGCCAGCAGCCCCAGGGTGGGGGAGCAGTTCTTC. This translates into CASSPRVGEQFF.

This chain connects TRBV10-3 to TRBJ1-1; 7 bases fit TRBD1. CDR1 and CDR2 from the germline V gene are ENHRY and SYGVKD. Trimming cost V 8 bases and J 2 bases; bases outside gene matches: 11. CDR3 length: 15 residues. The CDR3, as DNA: TGTGCCATCCAGGGACAGCTAAACATCAACACTGAAGCTTTCTTT. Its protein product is CAIQGQLNINTEAFF.

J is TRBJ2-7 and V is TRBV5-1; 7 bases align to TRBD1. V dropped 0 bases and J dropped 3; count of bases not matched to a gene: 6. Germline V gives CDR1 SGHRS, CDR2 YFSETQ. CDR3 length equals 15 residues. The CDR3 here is CASSLAPGGVYEQYF. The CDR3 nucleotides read TGCGCCAGCAGCTTGGCGCCAGGGGGTGTCTACGAGCAGTACTTC. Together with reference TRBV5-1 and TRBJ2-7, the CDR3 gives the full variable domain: KAGVTQTPRYLIKTRGQQVTLSCSPISGHRSVSWYQQTPGQGLQFLFEYFSETQRNKGNFPGRFSGRQFSNSRSEMNVSTLELGDSALYLCASSLAPGGVYEQYFGPGTRLTVT.

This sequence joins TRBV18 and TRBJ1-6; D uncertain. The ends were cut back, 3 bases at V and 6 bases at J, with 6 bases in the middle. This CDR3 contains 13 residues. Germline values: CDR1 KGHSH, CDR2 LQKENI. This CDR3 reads CASSPLSNSPLHF. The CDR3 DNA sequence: TGTGCCAGCTCACCGCTTAGTAATTCACCCCTCCACTTT.

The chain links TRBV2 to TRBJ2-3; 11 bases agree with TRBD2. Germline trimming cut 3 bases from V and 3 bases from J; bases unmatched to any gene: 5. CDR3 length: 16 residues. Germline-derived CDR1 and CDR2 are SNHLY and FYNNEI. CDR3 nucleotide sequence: TGTGCCAGCAGTGAGATGCTAGCGGGGGGTACAGATACGCAGTATTTT. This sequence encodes CASSEMLAGGTDTQYF.

CDR3 nucleotide sequence: TGTGCTAGTGGCCCCGGACAGTTAGAAATGAAGACCCAGTACTTC. It encodes CASGPGQLEMKTQYF. The rearrangement joins TRBV12-5 to TRBJ2-5, with a tentative D call TRBD1 (6 bases). The length of the CDR3 is 15 residues. V was trimmed by 6 bases and J by 6 bases, leaving 20 bases between them. From germline, CDR1 is LGHNT and CDR2 FRNRAP.

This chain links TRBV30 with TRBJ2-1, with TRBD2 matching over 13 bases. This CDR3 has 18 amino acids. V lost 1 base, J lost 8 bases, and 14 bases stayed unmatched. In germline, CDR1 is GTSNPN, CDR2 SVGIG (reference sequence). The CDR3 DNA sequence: TGTGCCTGGAGTGCGGGAACTAGCGGGAGGGCACTCCGTTATGAGCAGTTCTTC. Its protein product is CAWSAGTSGRALRYEQFF.

CDR3 in amino acids: CATEGGGQETQYF. The CDR3 DNA is TGTGCCACCGAGGGAGGGGGTCAAGAGACCCAGTACTTC. The V and J genes are TRBV19 and TRBJ2-5; tentative D call: TRBD2 (7 bases). The CDR3 runs to 13 residues. V lost 10 bases, J lost 2 bases, and 14 bases lay in between. The V gene's germline CDR1 is LNHDA and CDR2 SQIVND (reference sequence).

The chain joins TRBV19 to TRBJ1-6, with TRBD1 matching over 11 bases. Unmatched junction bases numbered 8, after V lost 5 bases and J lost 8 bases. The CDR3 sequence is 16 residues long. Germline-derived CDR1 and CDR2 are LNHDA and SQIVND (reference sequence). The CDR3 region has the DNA TGTGCCAGTAGTCTATGGACAGGGGGCTCTGATTCACCCCTCCACTTT. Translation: CASSLWTGGSDSPLHF.

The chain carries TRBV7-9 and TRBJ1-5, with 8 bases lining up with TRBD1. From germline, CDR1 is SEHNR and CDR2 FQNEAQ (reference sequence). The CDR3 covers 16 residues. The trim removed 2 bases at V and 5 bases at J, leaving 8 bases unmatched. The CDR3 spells CASSLWQGAKDQPQHF. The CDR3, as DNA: TGTGCCAGCAGCTTATGGCAGGGGGCGAAAGATCAGCCCCAGCATTTT.

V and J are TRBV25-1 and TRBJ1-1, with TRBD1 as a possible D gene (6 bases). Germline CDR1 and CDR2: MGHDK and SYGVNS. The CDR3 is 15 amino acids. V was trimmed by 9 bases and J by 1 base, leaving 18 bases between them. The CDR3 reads CASAPPGVRNTEAFF. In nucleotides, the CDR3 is TGTGCCAGTGCTCCACCAGGGGTTCGGAACACTGAAGCTTTCTTT.

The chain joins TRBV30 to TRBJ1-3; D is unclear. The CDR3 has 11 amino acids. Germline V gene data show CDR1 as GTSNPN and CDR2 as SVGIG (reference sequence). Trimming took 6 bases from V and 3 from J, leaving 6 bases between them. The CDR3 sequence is CACEIGNTIYF. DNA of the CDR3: TGTGCCTGCGAGATTGGAAACACCATATATTTT.

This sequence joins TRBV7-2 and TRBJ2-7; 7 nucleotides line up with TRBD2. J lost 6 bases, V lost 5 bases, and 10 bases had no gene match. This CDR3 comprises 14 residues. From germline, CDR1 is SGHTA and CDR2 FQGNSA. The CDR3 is CASSSQGGLSEQYF. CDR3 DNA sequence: TGTGCCAGCAGCAGCCAGGGAGGGCTCTCCGAGCAGTACTTC. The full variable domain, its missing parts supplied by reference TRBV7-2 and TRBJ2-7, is GAGVSQSPSNKVTEKGKDVELRCDPISGHTALYWYRQSLGQGLEFLIYFQGNSAPDKSGLPSDRFSAERTGGSVSTLTIQRTQQEDSAVYLCASSSQGGLSEQYFGPGTRLTVT.

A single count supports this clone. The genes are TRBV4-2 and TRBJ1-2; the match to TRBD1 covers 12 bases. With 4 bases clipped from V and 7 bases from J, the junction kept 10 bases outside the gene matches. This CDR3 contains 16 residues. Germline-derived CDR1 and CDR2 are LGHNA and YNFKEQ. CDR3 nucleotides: TGTGCCAGCAGCCCCTTGGCCGGGACAGGGGGCATTGGCTACACCTTC. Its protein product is CASSPLAGTGGIGYTF.

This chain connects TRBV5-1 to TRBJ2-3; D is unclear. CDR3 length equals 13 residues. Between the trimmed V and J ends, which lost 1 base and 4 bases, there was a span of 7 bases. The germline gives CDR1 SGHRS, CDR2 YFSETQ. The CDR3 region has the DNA TGCGCCAGCAGCTTGTTTGCGGCAGATACGCAGTATTTT. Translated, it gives CASSLFAADTQYF.

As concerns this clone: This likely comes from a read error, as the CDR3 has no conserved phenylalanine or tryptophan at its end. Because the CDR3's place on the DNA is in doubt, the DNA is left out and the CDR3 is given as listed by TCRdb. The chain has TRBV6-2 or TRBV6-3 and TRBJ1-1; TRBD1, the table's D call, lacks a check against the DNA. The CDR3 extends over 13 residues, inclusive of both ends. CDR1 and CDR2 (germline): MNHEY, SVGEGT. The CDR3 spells CASSYPDRGLSIV.

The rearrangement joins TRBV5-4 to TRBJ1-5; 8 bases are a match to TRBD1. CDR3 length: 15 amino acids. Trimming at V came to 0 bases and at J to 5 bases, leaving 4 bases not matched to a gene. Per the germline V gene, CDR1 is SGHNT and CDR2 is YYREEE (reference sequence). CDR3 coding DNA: TGTGCCAGCAGCTTGGACGGACAGGGACATCAGCCCCAGCATTTT. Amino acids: CASSLDGQGHQPQHF.

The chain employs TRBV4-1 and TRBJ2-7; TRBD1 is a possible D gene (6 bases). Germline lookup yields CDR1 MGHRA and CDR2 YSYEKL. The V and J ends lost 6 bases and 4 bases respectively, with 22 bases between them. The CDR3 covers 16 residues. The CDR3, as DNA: TGCGCCAGCAGTCGCTTCCGGGACATAGGAGTTTACGAGCAGTACTTC. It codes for CASSRFRDIGVYEQYF.

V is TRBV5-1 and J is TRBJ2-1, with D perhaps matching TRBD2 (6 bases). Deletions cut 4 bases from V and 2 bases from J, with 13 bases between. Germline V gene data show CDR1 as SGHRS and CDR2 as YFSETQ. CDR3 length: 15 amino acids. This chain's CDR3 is CASSRDLWAYNEQFF. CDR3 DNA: TGCGCCAGCAGCAGGGACTTATGGGCCTACAATGAGCAGTTCTTC.

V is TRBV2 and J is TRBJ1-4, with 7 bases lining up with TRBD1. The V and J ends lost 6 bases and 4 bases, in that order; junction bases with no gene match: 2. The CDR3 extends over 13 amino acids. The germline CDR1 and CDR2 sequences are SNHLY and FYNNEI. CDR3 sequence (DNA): TGTGCCAGCAGCCGGGACAGTAATGAAAAACTGTTTTTT. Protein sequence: CASSRDSNEKLFF.

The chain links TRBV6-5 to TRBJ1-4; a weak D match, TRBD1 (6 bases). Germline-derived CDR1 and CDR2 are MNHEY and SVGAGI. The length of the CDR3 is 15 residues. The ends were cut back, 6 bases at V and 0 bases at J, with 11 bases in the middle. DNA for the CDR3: TGTGCCAGCAGATGGGACACCTCAACTAATGAAAAACTGTTTTTT. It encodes CASRWDTSTNEKLFF.

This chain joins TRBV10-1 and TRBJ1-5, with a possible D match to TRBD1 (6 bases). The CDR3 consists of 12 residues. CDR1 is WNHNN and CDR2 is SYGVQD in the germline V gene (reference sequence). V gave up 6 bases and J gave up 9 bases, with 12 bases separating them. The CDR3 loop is CASSGPTGPQHF. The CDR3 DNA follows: TGCGCCAGCAGCGGCCCGACAGGGCCCCAGCATTTT.

The CDR3: CASSSRGTGTDEQFF. In DNA form, the CDR3 reads TGTGCCAGCAGCTCACGGGGGACAGGGACTGATGAGCAGTTCTTC. V and J are TRBV7-9 and TRBJ2-1; 9 bases are a match to TRBD1. Trimming at V came to 4 bases and at J to 8 bases, leaving 9 bases not matched to a gene. The CDR3 runs to 15 residues. Germline loops: CDR1 SEHNR, CDR2 FQNEAQ (reference sequence).

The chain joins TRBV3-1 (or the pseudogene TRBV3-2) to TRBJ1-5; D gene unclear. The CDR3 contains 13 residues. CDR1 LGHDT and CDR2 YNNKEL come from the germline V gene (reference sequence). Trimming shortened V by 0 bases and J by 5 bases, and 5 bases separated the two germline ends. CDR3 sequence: CASSQDRDQPQHF. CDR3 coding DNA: TGTGCCAGCAGCCAAGATCGAGATCAGCCCCAGCATTTT.